Shown below are 27 T cell receptor beta chains from a single sample sequenced in a study of post-analysis software for immune sequencing data. Overall study results and limits: Patients carried a handful of TRBV segments more frequently than controls did, and TRBV5-6, TRBV5-1 and TRBV20-1 were among them.

No antigens are known for them. Libraries were made from TCR beta cDNA, and they carried unique molecular identifiers. TCRdb fed the PCR reads into MiXCR, producing one record per CDR3 protein. Of roughly 870,000 distinct CDR3 sequences listed, approximately 53% are singletons. Specimen: blood. The origin of the receptors is a girl aged 5 to 17 with multiple sclerosis.

The chain couples TRBV4-1 to TRBJ2-3, with no clear D. The CDR3 runs to 16 residues. Germline V gene lookup returns CDR1 MGHRA and CDR2 YSYEKL. The germline V and J ends were trimmed by 7 bases and 6 bases, with 23 bases remaining between them. The CDR3 coding sequence is TGCGCCAGCAACCTAGAGCCAGTGGGGTCGATCGATACGCAGTATTTT. Encoded protein: CASNLEPVGSIDTQYF.

This clonotype has only one observation. A read error may produce the germline difference seen at one junction end. The chain uses TRBV7-9 and TRBJ1-2, with no clear D. CDR1 and CDR2 from the germline V gene are SEHNR and FQNEAQ (reference sequence). The CDR3 runs 15 residues. DNA for the CDR3: TGTGCCAGCAGCACGACGACGGGAACTAACCATGGCTACACCTTC. Translated, it gives CASSTTTGTNHGYTF.

V gene TRBV5-1 combines with J gene TRBJ1-5, with D perhaps matching TRBD1 (5 bases). V gave up 1 base and J gave up 5 bases, with 16 bases separating them. There are 16 residues in the CDR3. Germline CDR1 SGHRS, CDR2 YFSETQ. This CDR3 reads CASSLMGPSGDQPQHF. CDR3 in DNA: TGCGCCAGCAGCTTGATGGGCCCTTCGGGGGATCAGCCCCAGCATTTT.

CDR3 residues: CASVEQGSAEAFF. In DNA, the CDR3 is TGTGCCAGCGTAGAGCAGGGAAGCGCTGAAGCTTTCTTT. The chain links TRBV6-1 to TRBJ1-1, with a tentative D call TRBD1 (5 bases). Trimming shortened V by 8 bases and J by 6 bases, and 16 bases separated the two germline ends. From germline, CDR1 is MNHNS and CDR2 SASEGT. The CDR3 is made up of 13 amino acids.

The rearrangement links TRBV10-3 to TRBJ2-1; TRBD2 matches 9 bases. Per the germline V gene, CDR1 is ENHRY and CDR2 is SYGVKD. Trimming took 3 bases from V and 4 from J; bases not matched to a gene: 13. This CDR3 region has 18 residues. This CDR3 reads CAISDRLAGKVDYNEQFF. CDR3 coding DNA: TGTGCCATCAGTGATAGGCTAGCGGGAAAGGTGGATTACAATGAGCAGTTCTTC.

The chain joins TRBV5-4 to TRBJ2-3; tentative D call: TRBD2 (6 bases). Germline-derived CDR1 and CDR2 are SGHNT and YYREEE (reference sequence). The CDR3 runs 12 residues. The V gene lost 3 bases and the J gene lost 12 bases, with 14 bases spanning the gap. DNA of the CDR3: TGTGCCAGCAGCTCTTTATCGGGGGAACAGTATTTT. Translating gives CASSSLSGEQYF.

The chain links TRBV29-1 to TRBJ1-2; 7 bases agree with TRBD1. Germline loops: CDR1 SQVTM, CDR2 ANQGSEA. The CDR3 loop spans 12 amino acids. The CDR3 nucleotides are TGCGGTGTCCTTACAGGGGAACGTGGCTACACCTTC. Translated, it gives CGVLTGERGYTF.

This clonotype was found a few times. Here the CDR3 reads CASSSAGTRMFF. The CDR3 coding sequence is TGTGCCAGCAGCTCAGCCGGGACTAGGATGTTCTTC. The gene calls are TRBV7-6 and TRBJ2-1, with 8 bases identical to TRBD2. The CDR3 length is 12 residues. Per the germline V gene, CDR1 is SGHVS and CDR2 is FNYEAQ. Trimming cost V 4 bases and J 15 bases; bases outside gene matches: 8.

The chain has TRBV6-4 and TRBJ2-4, with D perhaps matching TRBD2 (7 bases). The closer fit of TRBJ2-7 to the DNA end suggests the J call may be wrong. This CDR3 spans 15 amino acids. Germline V gene sequence: CDR1 MRHNA, CDR2 SNTAGT. For the CDR3, the DNA is TGTGCCAGCAGTCCGGAGGGGGGGCGATCTTACGAGCAGTACTTC. It is translated as CASSPEGGRSYEQYF.

This chain uses TRBV29-1 with TRBJ1-2; 11 bases match TRBD1. CDR1 is SQVTM and CDR2 is ANQGSEA in the germline V gene. The V gene end was trimmed by 4 bases and the J gene end by 8 bases; junction bases not matched to a gene: 9. The CDR3 runs to 14 residues. CDR3: CSVVPDRGRYGYTF. The CDR3 coding sequence is TGCAGCGTTGTCCCGGACAGGGGGCGATACGGCTACACCTTC.

This chain joins TRBV5-1 and TRBJ2-7; tentatively, D is TRBD2 (7 bases). The ends were cut back, 2 bases at V and 2 bases at J, with 14 bases in the middle. This CDR3 has 15 residues. Germline V lookup: CDR1 SGHRS, CDR2 YFSETQ. The chain's CDR3 is CASSFVGGAAYEQYF. CDR3 coding DNA: TGCGCCAGCAGCTTCGTAGGGGGGGCAGCCTACGAGCAGTACTTC.

V gene TRBV5-1 combines with J gene TRBJ2-3, with D maybe TRBD1 (6 bases). The germline V and J ends were trimmed by 7 bases and 6 bases, with 18 bases remaining between them. The length of the CDR3 is 14 residues. Germline V CDR1 and CDR2: SGHRS, YFSETQ. CDR3 region: CASDLGGRWDTQYF. The CDR3 nucleotides are TGCGCCAGCGACTTAGGGGGACGATGGGATACGCAGTATTTT.

The J gene is TRBJ2-3, the V gene TRBV7-6; 8 bases agree with TRBD2. V gave up 4 bases and J gave up 1 base; unmatched junction bases: 7. The germline gives CDR1 SGHVS, CDR2 FNYEAQ. The CDR3 has 16 amino acids. The CDR3 DNA follows: TGTGCCAGCAGCTCCCGCGGGGGGTTGGGCACAGATACGCAGTATTTT. It encodes CASSSRGGLGTDTQYF.

The chain carries TRBV29-1 and TRBJ1-1; 9 nucleotides align to TRBD1. The germline V gene encodes CDR1 SQVTM and CDR2 ANQGSEA. Unmatched junction bases numbered 9, after V lost 8 bases and J lost 5 bases. CDR3 length: 13 amino acids. DNA of the CDR3: TGCAGCCCTGAGCGACAGGGGGGAACTGAAGCTTTCTTT. Translation: CSPERQGGTEAFF.

The V and J genes are TRBV7-2 and TRBJ2-4; D is undetermined. The J call is doubtful: the DNA matches TRBJ2-7 better. This CDR3 is built from 14 residues. CDR1 SGHTA and CDR2 FQGNSA come from the germline V gene. DNA of the CDR3: TGTGCCAGCACCTTCAGTGGGCCTGATAGCGAGCAGTACTTC. Its protein product is CASTFSGPDSEQYF.

The chain has TRBV20-1 and TRBJ2-7, with 7 nucleotides matching TRBD1. The CDR3 is 12 residues long. Germline assignment: CDR1 DFQATT and CDR2 SNEGSKA (reference sequence). The trim removed 7 bases at V and 2 bases at J, leaving 5 bases unmatched. The CDR3 bases are TGCAGTGGAAAGACAGGGACCTACGAGCAGTACTTC. It codes for CSGKTGTYEQYF.

This clonotype was counted a few times. The chain recombines TRBV4-1 with TRBJ2-1; 8 positions match TRBD2. CDR3 length: 16 residues. From germline, CDR1 is MGHRA and CDR2 YSYEKL. After removal of 7 bases from V and 2 bases from J, the junction contained 10 bases not matched to a gene. CDR3 sequence reads: CASINREGQPYNEQFF. The CDR3 nucleotides read TGCGCCAGCATTAACCGGGAGGGCCAGCCCTACAATGAGCAGTTCTTC.

The V and J genes are TRBV28 and TRBJ2-3; the D gene is possibly TRBD1 (5 bases). Trimming cost V 9 bases and J 3 bases, with 13 bases left between them. The CDR3 runs to 13 residues. CDR1 MDHEN and CDR2 SYDVKM come from the germline V gene. CDR3 region: CASCRQGTDTQYF. DNA of the CDR3: TGTGCCAGTTGTCGCCAGGGAACAGATACGCAGTATTTT.

This clonotype was counted a few times. The chain links TRBV7-2 to TRBJ1-2; D is unclear. This CDR3 spans 14 amino acids. The V end was cut by 1 base, the J end by 3 bases, with 9 bases between. Per germline, CDR1 SGHTA and CDR2 FQGNSA. In nucleotides, the CDR3 is TGTGCCAGCAGCTTAGAATGGACCTACTATGGCTACACCTTC. Translation: CASSLEWTYYGYTF. Complete variable domain (other parts from reference TRBV7-2 and TRBJ1-2): GAGVSQSPSNKVTEKGKDVELRCDPISGHTALYWYRQSLGQGLEFLIYFQGNSAPDKSGLPSDRFSAERTGGSVSTLTIQRTQQEDSAVYLCASSLEWTYYGYTFGSGTRLTVV.

The genes are TRBV7-2 and TRBJ2-5; 9 nucleotides agree with TRBD2. The CDR3 has 13 residues. CDR1 and CDR2 (germline): SGHTA, FQGNSA. V was clipped by 6 bases and J by 5 bases; unmatched bases: 4. The CDR3 DNA is TGTGCCAGCAGACTAGCGGGCTGGGAGACCCAGTACTTC. It yields the protein CASRLAGWETQYF.

V gene TRBV20-1 combines with J gene TRBJ2-4, with TRBD2 identical over 8 bases. After removal of 1 base from V and 5 bases from J, the junction contained 7 bases not matched to a gene. Germline CDR1 and CDR2: DFQATT and SNEGSKA (reference sequence). This CDR3 comprises 15 residues. In DNA form, the CDR3 reads TGCAGTGCTAGAGGGGGGCGGGGGGCCGAAAACATTCAGTACTTC. Translated, it gives CSARGGRGAENIQYF.

The CDR3 coding sequence is TGTGCCAGCAGGGACCCCGGGGGCTCCTACGAGCAGTACTTC. Translation gives CASRDPGGSYEQYF. V usage is TRBV6-5 and J usage is TRBJ2-7; D perhaps matches TRBD2 (6 bases). Germline V gene lookup returns CDR1 MNHEY and CDR2 SVGAGI. The germline V and J ends were trimmed by 6 bases and 0 bases, with 12 bases remaining between them. The CDR3 runs to 14 residues.

The V call is TRBV5-6, the J call TRBJ1-4, with D perhaps matching TRBD1 (6 bases). The V and J ends lost 0 bases and 8 bases respectively, with 14 bases between them. Germline CDR1 and CDR2: SGHDT and YYEEEE. The CDR3 is made up of 15 amino acids. This CDR3 is CASSLDLGGGEKLFF. In nucleotides, the CDR3 is TGTGCCAGCAGCTTGGATCTCGGGGGCGGGGAAAAACTGTTTTTT.

The J gene is TRBJ2-7, the V gene TRBV12-3 or TRBV12-4, with D possibly being TRBD1 (6 bases). The CDR3 covers 13 residues. Trimming took 6 bases from V and 3 from J, leaving 12 bases between them. In nucleotides, the CDR3 is TGTGCCAGCAGATCAGGGGTGTACTACGAGCAGTACTTC. Encoded protein: CASRSGVYYEQYF.

V usage is TRBV12-3 or TRBV12-4 and J usage is TRBJ1-5; D gene unclear. Trimming pared 2 bases from V and 0 bases from J, leaving 8 bases between. This CDR3 comprises 15 residues. The CDR3 coding sequence is TGTGCCAGCAGTTTATACCCCTATAGCAATCAGCCCCAGCATTTT. Amino acid sequence: CASSLYPYSNQPQHF.

V and J are TRBV20-1 and TRBJ2-4, with D possibly matching TRBD2 (7 bases). The CDR3 runs 15 residues. Trimming shortened V by 3 bases and J by 0 bases, and 12 bases separated the two germline ends. From germline, CDR1 is DFQATT and CDR2 SNEGSKA (reference sequence). CDR3 nucleotide sequence: TGCAGTGCTAGGGGGGCTAGCGGAGCCAAAAACATTCAGTACTTC. This gives the protein CSARGASGAKNIQYF.

This clonotype was seen more than once but under ten times. This rearrangement joins TRBV3-1 to TRBJ2-1, with TRBD2 identical over 7 bases. This CDR3 region has 15 residues. J was trimmed by 6 bases and V by 3 bases; bases with no gene match: 8. Germline CDR1 reads LGHDT; CDR2 reads YNNKEL (reference sequence). The CDR3 DNA sequence: TGTGCCAGCAGCCAGATGGGGGGGAGGGGCAATGAGCAGTTCTTC. It encodes CASSQMGGRGNEQFF.